This T cell receptor beta chain was profiled in a study of T cells expressing NK-cell markers. The wider study: In the group of eight sequenced donors, seven were HCMV-seropositive and one was seronegative.

Germline lookup yields CDR1 KGHDR and CDR2 SFDVKD. This CDR3 has 13 residues. TCRdb reprocessed the 5' RACE reads and stores each CDR3 protein as one record, lacking DNA. Here the sample table reports about 460,000 distinct CDR3 sequences. This chain joins TRBV24-1 and TRBJ1-5; the D call of TRBD1 rests on TCRdb alone, since no DNA is present to check it. The clonotype was recovered from a woman aged 45-60 years in good health. Sequenced sample: blood T cells: a sorted CD56 or NKG2C T cell subset, CD4+ or CD8+ T cells, or bulk PBMC T cells (not recorded which). The chain's CDR3 is CATGQGSNQPQHF.